This T cell receptor beta chain was found in a study of PD-1 blockade in classical Hodgkin lymphoma. Overall study results and limits: For complete responders, baseline diversity was comparable to that of newly diagnosed patients.

All patients relapsed after autologous stem cell transplantation, and brentuximab vedotin exposure varied. Classifying best responses yielded complete response, partial response or progressive disease. The CDR3 length is 11 residues. Details on this clone: Its antigen is not known.

TCRdb keeps only in-frame clones here, not all; method: immunoSEQ multiplex PCR. The sample lists about 76,000 clones, approximately 91% occurring once. This sequence originates from a human donor with classical Hodgkin lymphoma. This specimen was peripheral blood mononuclear cells (PBMCs), taken at baseline. This sequence joins TRBV21-1 and TRBJ2-2; the DNA was not compared with TRBD2, the D call given in the table. TRBV21-1 corresponds to a pseudogene. This CDR3 reads CASPERRELFF. The CDR3, as DNA: TGTGCCAGCCCCGAGCGGAGGGAGCTGTTTTTT.